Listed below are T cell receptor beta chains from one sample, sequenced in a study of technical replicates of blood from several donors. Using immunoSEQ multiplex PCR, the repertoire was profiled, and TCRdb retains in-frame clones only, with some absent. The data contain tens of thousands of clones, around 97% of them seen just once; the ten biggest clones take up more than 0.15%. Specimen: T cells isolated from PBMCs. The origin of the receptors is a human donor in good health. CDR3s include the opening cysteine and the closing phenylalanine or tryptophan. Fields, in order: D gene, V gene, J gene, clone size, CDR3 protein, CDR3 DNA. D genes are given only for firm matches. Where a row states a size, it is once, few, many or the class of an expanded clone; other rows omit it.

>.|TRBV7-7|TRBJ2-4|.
CASSLNGISIQYF
TGTGCCAGCAGCTTAAACGGGATAAGCATTCAGTACTTC
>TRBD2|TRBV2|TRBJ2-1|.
CASSERLAGDNEQFF
TGTGCCAGCAGTGAACGACTAGCGGGAGACAATGAGCAGTTCTTC
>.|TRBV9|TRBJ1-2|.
CASSPTRQPYGYTF
TGTGCCAGCAGCCCTACCCGACAGCCCTATGGCTACACCTTC
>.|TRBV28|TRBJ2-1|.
CASSPPSGGYNEQFF
TGTGCCAGCAGCCCACCCTCTGGCGGGTATAATGAGCAGTTCTTC
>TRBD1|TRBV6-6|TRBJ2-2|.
CASSLIGGRYTGELFF
TGTGCCAGCAGTTTGATAGGGGGCAGGTACACCGGGGAGCTGTTTTTT
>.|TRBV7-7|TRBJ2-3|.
CASSLERAGTQYF
TGTGCCAGCAGCCTAGAACGCGCGGGTACGCAGTATTTT
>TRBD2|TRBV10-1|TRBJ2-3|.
CASVENSGSFNTQYF
TGCGCCAGTGTCGAGAATAGCGGGAGCTTCAATACGCAGTATTTT
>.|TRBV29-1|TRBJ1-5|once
CSVVREFGEAQHF
TGCAGCGTTGTTAGGGAGTTCGGGGAGGCCCAGCATTTT
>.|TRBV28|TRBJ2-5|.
CASSLERTVRGTQYF
TGTGCCAGCAGTTTAGAACGGACAGTTCGGGGGACCCAGTACTTC
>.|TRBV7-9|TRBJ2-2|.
CASSAGHRELFF
TGTGCCAGCAGCGCAGGACATCGGGAGCTGTTTTTT
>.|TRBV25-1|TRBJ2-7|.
CASRRHYEQYF
TGTGCCAGCAGAAGACACTACGAGCAGTACTTC
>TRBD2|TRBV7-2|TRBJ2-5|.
CASSLEVGRLAGAETQYF
TGTGCCAGCAGCTTAGAGGTTGGGCGGCTAGCGGGAGCCGAGACCCAGTACTTC
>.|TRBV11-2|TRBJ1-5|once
CASSLKRVGQPQHF
TGTGCCAGCAGCTTAAAGAGGGTAGGCCAGCCCCAGCATTTT
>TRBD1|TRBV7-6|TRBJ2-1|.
CASSAGQGIGEQFF
TGTGCCAGCAGCGCGGGACAGGGAATTGGTGAGCAGTTCTTC
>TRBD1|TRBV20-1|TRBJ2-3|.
CSAPPGQGQYF
TGCAGTGCTCCTCCGGGACAGGGGCAATATTTT
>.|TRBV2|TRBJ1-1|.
CASSVFESGTEAFF
TGTGCCAGCAGTGTATTTGAGTCGGGGACTGAAGCTTTCTTT
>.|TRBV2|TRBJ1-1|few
CASSPGQNTEAFF
TGTGCCAGCAGTCCGGGACAGAACACTGAAGCTTTCTTT
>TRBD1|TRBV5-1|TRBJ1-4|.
CASSRGQGPFNEKLFF
TGCGCCAGCAGCCGGGGACAGGGACCATTTAATGAAAAACTGTTTTTT
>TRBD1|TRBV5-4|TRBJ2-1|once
CASSSRQGIYNEQFF
TGTGCCAGCAGCTCCCGACAGGGGATCTACAATGAGCAGTTCTTC
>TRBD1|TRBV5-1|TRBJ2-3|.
CASSRTGGTSQDTQYF
TGCGCCAGCAGTAGGACAGGGGGCACCTCACAAGATACGCAGTATTTT
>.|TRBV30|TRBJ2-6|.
CAWIGGAPGANVLTF
TGTGCCTGGATAGGGGGGGCGCCAGGGGCCAACGTCCTGACTTTC
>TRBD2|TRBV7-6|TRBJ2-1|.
CASSASGSYEQFF
TGTGCCAGCAGCGCAAGCGGGAGCTATGAGCAGTTCTTC
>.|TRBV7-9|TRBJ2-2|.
CASSPTRRVGGNTGELFF
TGTGCCAGCAGCCCCACACGGAGGGTGGGAGGGAACACCGGGGAGCTGTTTTTT
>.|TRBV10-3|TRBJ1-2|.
CASEREGVYTF
TGTGCATCGGAAAGGGAGGGGGTGTACACCTTC
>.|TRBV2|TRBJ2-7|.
CASSGGAVGSYEQYF
TGTGCCAGCAGTGGAGGCGCGGTGGGCTCCTACGAGCAGTACTTC
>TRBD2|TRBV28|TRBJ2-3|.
CASSPPSYTSGRRSTDTQYF
TGTGCCAGCAGTCCGCCCTCCTACACTAGCGGGAGGAGGAGCACAGATACGCAGTATTTT
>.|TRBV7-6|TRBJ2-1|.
CASSLEQGGGNEQFF
TGTGCCAGCAGCTTAGAACAGGGGGGAGGGAATGAGCAGTTCTTC
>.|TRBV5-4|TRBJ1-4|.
CASSFAGRPTFNEKLFF
TGTGCCAGCAGCTTCGCGGGACGCCCGACCTTTAATGAAAAACTGTTTTTT
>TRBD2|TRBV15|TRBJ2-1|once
CATSSDPGTSVYNEQFF
TGTGCCACCAGCAGCGACCCCGGGACTAGCGTATACAATGAGCAGTTCTTC
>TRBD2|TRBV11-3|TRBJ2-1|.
CASSTRTSGSSYNEQFF
TGTGCCAGCAGCACCCGGACTAGCGGGAGCTCCTACAATGAGCAGTTCTTC
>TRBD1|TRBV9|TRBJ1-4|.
CASSPGQGGIANEKLFF
TGTGCCAGCAGCCCTGGACAGGGGGGGATCGCTAATGAAAAACTGTTTTTT
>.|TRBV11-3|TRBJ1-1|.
CASSLSQNTEAFF
TGTGCCAGCAGCTTGAGCCAGAACACTGAAGCTTTCTTT
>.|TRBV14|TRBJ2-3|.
CASSQDWGSASDADTQYF
TGTGCCAGCAGCCAAGATTGGGGCAGCGCATCGGACGCAGATACGCAGTATTTT
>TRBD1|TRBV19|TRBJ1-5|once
CASSIRDREGNQPQHF
TGTGCCAGTAGTATTCGGGACAGGGAGGGCAATCAGCCCCAGCATTTT
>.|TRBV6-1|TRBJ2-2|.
CASKQGPHTGELFF
TGTGCCAGCAAACAGGGCCCTCACACCGGGGAGCTGTTTTTT
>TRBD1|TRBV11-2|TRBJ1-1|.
CASSARTGTEAFF
TGTGCCAGCAGCGCAAGGACAGGGACTGAAGCTTTCTTT
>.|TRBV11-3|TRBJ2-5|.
CASSNRGETQYF
TGTGCCAGCAGCAATAGAGGAGAGACCCAGTACTTC
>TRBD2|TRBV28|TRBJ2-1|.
CASSFLSISGAGSYNEQFF
TGTGCCAGCAGTTTCCTCTCCATTAGCGGGGCGGGCTCCTACAATGAGCAGTTCTTC
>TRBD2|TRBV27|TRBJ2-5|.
CASSRLGTIPIQETQYF
TGTGCCAGCAGCCGCCTTGGGACTATCCCAATTCAAGAGACCCAGTACTTC
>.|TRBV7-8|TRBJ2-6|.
CASSPTRASGANVLTF
TGTGCCAGCAGTCCCACCAGAGCGTCTGGGGCCAACGTCCTGACTTTC
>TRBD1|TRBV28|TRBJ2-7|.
CASTSPDRQYEQYF
TGTGCCAGCACCTCCCCGGACAGGCAATACGAGCAGTACTTC
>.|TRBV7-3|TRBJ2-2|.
CASSPHGHQNTGELFF
TGTGCCAGCAGCCCCCATGGGCACCAGAACACCGGGGAGCTGTTTTTT
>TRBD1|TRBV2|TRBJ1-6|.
CASSYRDRDNSPLHF
TGTGCCAGCAGTTACCGGGACAGGGATAATTCACCCCTCCACTTT
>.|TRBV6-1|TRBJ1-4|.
CASSDRAGKVEKLFF
TGTGCCAGCAGTGATCGGGCAGGGAAGGTGGAAAAACTGTTTTTT
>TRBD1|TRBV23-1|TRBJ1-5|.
CASSPGTGFFQPQHF
TGCGCCAGCAGTCCTGGGACAGGGTTTTTTCAGCCCCAGCATTTT
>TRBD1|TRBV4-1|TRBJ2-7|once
CASSQGGGTGSYEQYF
TGCGCCAGCAGCCAAGGCGGCGGGACAGGATCCTACGAGCAGTACTTC
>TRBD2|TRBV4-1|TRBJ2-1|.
CASSQNTGTISLNEQFF
TGCGCCAGCAGCCAGAATACCGGGACTATTTCCCTCAATGAGCAGTTCTTC
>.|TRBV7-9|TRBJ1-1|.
CASSLPGRGTEAFF
TGTGCCAGCAGCTTACCCGGAAGAGGCACTGAAGCTTTCTTT
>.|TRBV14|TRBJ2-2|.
CASSTGLSSGELFF
TGTGCCAGCAGCACAGGACTATCCTCCGGGGAGCTGTTTTTT
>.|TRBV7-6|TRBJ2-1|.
CASSLGGYEQFF
TGTGCCAGCAGCTTGGGAGGTTATGAGCAGTTCTTC
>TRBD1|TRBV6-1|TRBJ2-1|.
CASIGTGGPYNEQFF
TGTGCCAGCATAGGGACAGGGGGCCCCTACAATGAGCAGTTCTTC
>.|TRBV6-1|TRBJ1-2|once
CASTVGRGNYGYTF
TGTGCCAGTACTGTTGGCCGAGGAAACTATGGCTACACCTTC
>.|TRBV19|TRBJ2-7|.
CASTASISSYEQYF
TGTGCCAGTACTGCTAGTATCAGCTCCTACGAGCAGTACTTC
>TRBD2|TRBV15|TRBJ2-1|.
CATSRGPLTSGGPNEQFF
TGTGCCACCAGCAGAGGCCCCCTAACTAGCGGGGGTCCTAATGAGCAGTTCTTC
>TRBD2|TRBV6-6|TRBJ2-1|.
CASSLAEPNNEQFF
TGTGCCAGCAGTCTAGCGGAGCCCAACAATGAGCAGTTCTTC